Listed below are T cell receptor beta chains from one sample, sequenced in a study of T cell changes during pregnancy in multiple sclerosis. The method was immunoSEQ multiplex PCR; TCRdb's version includes in-frame clones alone and lacks a portion of them. This sample carries roughly 40,000 clones, roughly 92% of them seen once, and the ten largest clones take approximately 0.79%. The specimen comprised CD4+ T cells from peripheral blood mononuclear cells, sampled before pregnancy. These receptors all stem from a female donor with multiple sclerosis, enrolled in a pregnancy study. Each CDR3 is given with its conserved first and last residue. Each record gives: J gene, clone size, D gene, V gene, CDR3 DNA, CDR3 protein. A D gene is named only where the DNA matches it firmly. The size entry is marked missing in some rows and otherwise reads once, few, many or a size class.

TRBJ2-2 | . | . | TRBV10-3 | TGTGCCATCCAAACCGCTACGAACACCGGGGAGCTGTTTTTT | CAIQTATNTGELFF
TRBJ2-7 | . | TRBD2 | TRBV19 | TGTGCCAGTAGTATAACGACTAGCGGGAGGGCCAAATCCTACGAGCAGTACTTC | CASSITTSGRAKSYEQYF
TRBJ2-4 | . | . | TRBV6-1 | TGTGCCAGCAGTGAAACTACTCTGATGCCCCAAAACATTCAGTACTTC | CASSETTLMPQNIQYF
TRBJ2-1 | . | TRBD2 | TRBV19 | TGTGCCAGTAACCCTAGCGGGAGGGCCAATGAGCAGTTCTTC | CASNPSGRANEQFF
TRBJ2-7 | . | TRBD2 | TRBV14 | TGTGCCAGCAGCAAACTAGCGCCGGGCGCAGCGGGAGAGCAGTACTTC | CASSKLAPGAAGEQYF
TRBJ1-1 | . | TRBD1 | TRBV14 | TGTGCCAGCAGCCTATACCCCGGGTTGGCGGGACAGGGGGGGGTAGGCACTGAAGCTTTCTTT | CASSLYPGLAGQGGVGTEAFF
TRBJ1-5 | . | . | TRBV6-1 | TGTGCCAGCAGTGAGATGCGAGGGCAGCCCCAGCATTTT | CASSEMRGQPQHF
TRBJ2-5 | once | TRBD2 | TRBV5-4 | TGTGCCAGCAGCGCCAAACTAGCGGGAGAAGGAGAGACCCAGTACTTC | CASSAKLAGEGETQYF
TRBJ2-1 | . | . | TRBV27 | TGTGCCAGCAGTACCGGGTCTTACAATGAGCAGTTCTTC | CASSTGSYNEQFF
TRBJ2-5 | . | TRBD2 | TRBV15 | TGTGCCACCAGCCAGGGCGGGAGGGCCGGAATGGCGGAGACCCAGTACTTC | CATSQGGRAGMAETQYF
TRBJ2-2 | . | TRBD2 | TRBV19 | TGTGCCAGTAGTTTCAGGACTAGCGGGATAGAGAGCGGGGAGCTGTTTTTT | CASSFRTSGIESGELFF
TRBJ2-1 | . | TRBD2 | TRBV5-8 | TGTGCCAGCAGCCCTAGCGGGAGGGCGGCTGAGCAGTTCTTC | CASSPSGRAAEQFF
TRBJ2-7 | . | TRBD1 | TRBV30 | TGTGCCTGGAGTGACAGGGGAAACGAGCAGTACTTC | CAWSDRGNEQYF
TRBJ1-2 | once | . | TRBV6-1 | TGTGCCAGCAGTTTGACTGCTTTTTATGGCTACACCTTC | CASSLTAFYGYTF
TRBJ2-3 | . | TRBD1 | TRBV5-4 | TGTGCCAGCAGCGGACGACAGGGGGTCGGAGATACGCAGTATTTT | CASSGRQGVGDTQYF
TRBJ2-3 | . | TRBD1 | TRBV4-1 | TGCGCCAGCAGGGGATCAGGGGGCTGGCTGAGTACGCAGTATTTT | CASRGSGGWLSTQYF
TRBJ2-1 | . | TRBD2 | TRBV19 | TGTGCCAGTAGTATTAGCGGGACTGAGCAGTTCTTC | CASSISGTEQFF
TRBJ2-2 | . | TRBD1 | TRBV5-1 | TGCGCCAGCAGCTTGGGCCAGGGGGCTCGTACCGGGGAGCTGTTTTTT | CASSLGQGARTGELFF
TRBJ2-1 | . | TRBD1 | TRBV28 | TGTGCCAGCAGTTCGCGACAGGGAGCCTACAATGAGCAGTTCTTC | CASSSRQGAYNEQFF
TRBJ2-3 | once | TRBD2 | TRBV11-2 | TGTGCCAGCAGCAAGGAGGGCGGGAGGACAGATACGCAGTATTTT | CASSKEGGRTDTQYF
TRBJ1-5 | . | . | TRBV28 | TGTGCCAGCAGGCCACAGGGAGAAGGCAATCAGCCCCAGCATTTT | CASRPQGEGNQPQHF
TRBJ2-3 | . | . | TRBV10-3 | TGTGCCTCAACGCCCCGGGGGTCGGTAGATACGCAGTATTTT | CASTPRGSVDTQYF
TRBJ1-4 | . | . | TRBV7-9 | TGTGCCAGCAGCTTAGAATATCCTGAGCTGTTTTTT | CASSLEYPELFF
TRBJ1-4 | . | TRBD1 | TRBV28 | TGTGCCAGCAGTTTTGTCGGGACAGGCGTCGAAAAACTGTTTTTT | CASSFVGTGVEKLFF
TRBJ2-7 | . | TRBD2 | TRBV7-8 | TGTGCCAGCAGCCCTGGCGGGGGTCAGACCTACGAGCAGTACTTC | CASSPGGGQTYEQYF
TRBJ1-2 | . | . | TRBV9 | TGTGCCAGCAGCGTTTCGGCCAGGGGAGGGATTGGCTACACCTTC | CASSVSARGGIGYTF
TRBJ1-1 | . | . | TRBV28 | TGTGCCAGCAGTTTAATGAGGCCCATGAACACTGAAGCTTTCTTT | CASSLMRPMNTEAFF
TRBJ2-7 | . | TRBD2 | TRBV18 | TGTGCCAGCTCACCACGTTCGGGCAGGGAGGGCGAGCAGTACTTC | CASSPRSGREGEQYF
TRBJ2-1 | . | . | TRBV5-1 | TGCGCCAGCAGCTTCGGCCAGGGGAACTACAATGAGCAGTTCTTC | CASSFGQGNYNEQFF
TRBJ1-2 | . | TRBD1 | TRBV6-5 | TGTGCCAGCAGTCCCCGGGACAGATACTATGGCTACACCTTC | CASSPRDRYYGYTF
TRBJ1-6 | . | . | TRBV5-1 | TGCGCCAGCAGCCTGGGGGGGAGGGGTAATAATTCACCCCTCCACTTT | CASSLGGRGNNSPLHF
TRBJ2-7 | . | TRBD2 | TRBV2 | TGTGCCAGCAGTCCTGGGACTAGCGGTCCCTACGAGCAGTACTTC | CASSPGTSGPYEQYF
TRBJ1-1 | few | . | TRBV4-3 | TGCGCCAGCAGCTCAAAGGGAGGGGACACTGAAGCTTTCTTT | CASSSKGGDTEAFF
TRBJ2-5 | once | TRBD2 | TRBV28 | TGTGCCAGCAGTGGAACGACTAGCGGCCAAGAGACCCAGTACTTC | CASSGTTSGQETQYF
TRBJ2-1 | . | TRBD2 | TRBV27 | TGTGCCAGCAGTTTATCGGTAACTAGCGGGGCCCAACTCTCCTACAATGAGCAGTTCTTC | CASSLSVTSGAQLSYNEQFF
TRBJ1-5 | few | . | TRBV19 | TGTGCCAGTAGTATGTCAAACAGATACAATCAGCCCCAGCATTTT | CASSMSNRYNQPQHF
TRBJ2-4 | once | . | TRBV9 | TGTGCCAGCAGCGTGCTAGCAGGGGACATTCAGTACTTC | CASSVLAGDIQYF
TRBJ1-1 | . | TRBD1 | TRBV28 | TGTGCCAGCCTGACAGGGGATCGAACTGAAGCTTTCTTT | CASLTGDRTEAFF
TRBJ1-5 | once | . | TRBV10-3 | TGTGCCATCAGTGACTTTAATAGCAATCAGCCCCAGCATTTT | CAISDFNSNQPQHF
TRBJ2-1 | . | TRBD2 | TRBV5-1 | TGCGCCAGCAGCTACGTTGGGGGGAGGGCGGGCAATGAGCAGTTCTTC | CASSYVGGRAGNEQFF
TRBJ2-1 | . | . | TRBV6-1 | TGTGCCAGCGGGCTCGGGGTTATTGAGCAGTTCTTC | CASGLGVIEQFF
TRBJ1-5 | . | TRBD1 | TRBV28 | TGTGCCAGCAGTTTGGGACAGCATAGCAATCAGCCCCAGCATTTT | CASSLGQHSNQPQHF
TRBJ2-1 | few | . | TRBV2 | TGTGCCAGCAGGTCCGTGGGCCGTCATGAGCAGTTCTTC | CASRSVGRHEQFF
TRBJ2-7 | once | TRBD1 | TRBV11-3 | TGTGCCAGCAGCTTAGGGACAGGGGTCGGTGAGCAGTACTTC | CASSLGTGVGEQYF
TRBJ2-6 | . | . | TRBV9 | TGTGCCAGCAGCGTAGCTCCGGGCTCTGGGGCCAACGTCCTGACTTTC | CASSVAPGSGANVLTF
TRBJ2-7 | . | TRBD2 | TRBV6-6 | TGTGCCAGCAGCAGACTAGCCAACGAGCAGTACTTC | CASSRLANEQYF
TRBJ2-2 | few | TRBD2 | TRBV7-9 | TGTGCCAGCAGGGTGAGGCTAGCGGGGCCCGGGGAGCTGTTTTTT | CASRVRLAGPGELFF
TRBJ1-1 | few | TRBD1 | TRBV27 | TGTGCCATCGCCCGGGACAGATTGAACACTGAAGCTTTCTTT | CAIARDRLNTEAFF
TRBJ1-6 | . | . | TRBV6-5 | TGTGCCAGCAGTTACGAGGATTATAATTCACCCCTCCACTTT | CASSYEDYNSPLHF
TRBJ1-4 | . | . | TRBV15 | TGTGCCACCAGCAGAGATGAGGGTTGGGCTAATGAAAAACTGTTTTTT | CATSRDEGWANEKLFF
TRBJ2-5 | . | TRBD2 | TRBV5-4 | TGTGCCAGCAGCTCTCCGGGACTAGCGGTACAAGAGACCCAGTACTTC | CASSSPGLAVQETQYF
TRBJ1-3 | . | . | TRBV19 | TGTGCCAGTAGAGACAGTTTATGGGGCCTCTCTGGAAACACCATATATTTT | CASRDSLWGLSGNTIYF
TRBJ1-3 | . | . | TRBV7-2 | TGTGCCAGCAGCCCTCGACAGGGAAACACCATATATTTT | CASSPRQGNTIYF
TRBJ2-2 | . | TRBD1 | TRBV7-9 | TGTGCCAGCATAAAGTCCGGACAGGGCACCGGGGAGCTGTTTTTT | CASIKSGQGTGELFF